This note documents a single T cell receptor beta chain sequence. These data are taken from a study of CD8 T cells in Susac syndrome. The V end was cut by 1 base, the J end by 6 bases, with 20 bases between. The CDR3 is 16 residues long. CDR1 and CDR2 (germline): DFQATT, SNEGSKA (reference sequence). With random hexamers, 0.5 to 1 ug RNA was reverse transcribed. From the immunoSEQ multiplex PCR reads, TCRdb called clonotypes with MiXCR, one entry per CDR3 protein. The sample has approximately 210,000 distinct CDR3 sequences; about 95% are singletons. The sequenced sample consisted of CD4+ T cells from PBMCs. This chain joins TRBV20-1 and TRBJ2-3; D tentatively fits TRBD1 or TRBD2 (6 bases each). This receptor was obtained from a human donor with multiple sclerosis. The CDR3 DNA is TGCAGTGCTAGAGGCCTCCGGAGGGGGAAGGAGGATACGCAGTATTTT. Amino acid sequence: CSARGLRRGKEDTQYF.